This TCR beta chain was recovered during a study of CD8 T cells in Susac syndrome. Reverse transcription of roughly 0.45 to 1 ug RNA was performed with random hexamers. MiXCR was run by TCRdb on the immunoSEQ multiplex PCR reads, yielding one entry per CDR3 protein. Of around 200,000 distinct CDR3 sequences in the sample, roughly 95% were seen once. Trimming cost V 4 bases and J 7 bases, with 14 bases left between them. Germline V gives CDR1 DFQATT, CDR2 SNEGSKA (reference sequence). This CDR3 has 12 residues. The gene calls are TRBV20-1 and TRBJ2-7, with D possibly being TRBD2 (7 bases). Sequenced: CD4+ T cells from PBMCs. This clonotype originated in a human donor with multiple sclerosis. CDR3 nucleotides: TGCAGTGCTAAGACGGGGGGCTCGGAGCAGTACTTC. Encoded protein: CSAKTGGSEQYF.